Described below is a single T cell receptor (beta chain) sequence and its context. In the authors' workflow: Estimates of nucleated cell counts were drawn from the amplification of reference gene primers. Data came from immunoSEQ multiplex PCR; TCRdb stores just in-frame clones and leaves some out. That table furnishes V, J and clone size, whereas the DNA furnished D and trimming. The profile shows 200,000 to 250,000 clones, roughly 80% of them singletons. The data were obtained in a study of blood T cell repertoires in COVID-19. Study summary: COVID-19 samples collected from the United States, Italy and Spain covered acute and convalescent phases. In each case, the material was cDNA or gDNA derived from T cells, B-cell-depleted T cells, or PBMCs.

The length of the CDR3 is 15 residues. Germline lookup yields CDR1 SGHRS and CDR2 YFSETQ. With 7 bases removed from V and 0 bases from J, the gap between germline ends came to 16 bases. Sequenced material: peripheral blood. The rearrangement links TRBV5-1 to TRBJ1-1; the D gene is possibly TRBD1 (6 bases). This receptor was obtained from a woman older than 75 with acute or convalescent COVID-19. DNA of the CDR3: TGCGCCAGCCGGACAGCCGATTACATGAACACTGAAGCTTTCTTT. It encodes CASRTADYMNTEAFF. The full variable domain, completed using reference TRBV5-1 and TRBJ1-1, is KAGVTQTPRYLIKTRGQQVTLSCSPISGHRSVSWYQQTPGQGLQFLFEYFSETQRNKGNFPGRFSGRQFSNSRSEMNVSTLELGDSALYLCASRTADYMNTEAFFGQGTRLTVV.